These 13 T cell receptor beta chains were all obtained from the same sample, sequenced in a study of OX40 agonist ivuxolimab in advanced cancers. TCRdb keeps only in-frame clones here, not all; method: immunoSEQ multiplex PCR. The data hold about 33,000 clones, with around 84% observed a single time. Sequencing was performed on CD4+ or CD8+ T cells sorted from blood, taken in a trial of the OX40 agonist ivuxolimab. The origin of the receptors is an adult with an advanced solid tumor such as melanoma, head and neck, liver or kidney cancer.

The chain links TRBV5-5 to TRBJ2-3; D remains unclear. The CDR3 runs to 14 residues. With 5 bases removed from V and 0 bases from J, the gap between germline ends came to 10 bases. The germline V gene encodes CDR1 SGHKS and CDR2 YYEKEE (reference sequence). CDR3: CASSWFSSTDTQYF. DNA of the CDR3: TGTGCCAGCAGTTGGTTCTCTAGCACAGATACGCAGTATTTT.

This chain links TRBV5-6 with TRBJ2-2, with TRBD1 matching 12 bases. This CDR3 has 19 residues. Germline CDR1 SGHDT, CDR2 YYEEEE. The trim removed 0 bases at V and 5 bases at J, leaving 11 bases unmatched. CDR3 in DNA: TGTGCCAGCAGCTTGGAGCGTCCGGGACAGGGGGCGCGTACCGGGGAGCTGTTTTTT. The encoded protein is CASSLERPGQGARTGELFF.

This chain uses TRBV4-1 with TRBJ2-7, with D uncertain. This CDR3 comprises 13 residues. CDR1 is MGHRA and CDR2 is YSYEKL in the germline V gene. V was clipped by 1 base and J by 4 bases, with 8 bases between them. The CDR3 is CASSQGPLYEQYF. The CDR3 coding sequence is TGCGCCAGCAGCCAAGGGCCTTTATACGAGCAGTACTTC.

This chain connects TRBV29-1 to TRBJ2-7; D might be TRBD1 (5 bases). Germline assignment: CDR1 SQVTM and CDR2 ANQGSEA. The CDR3 runs 13 residues. The V end was cut by 6 bases, the J end by 3 bases, with 15 bases between. The chain's CDR3 is CSVLTGIGYEQYF. Here the CDR3 DNA reads TGCAGCGTCCTTACAGGTATAGGCTACGAGCAGTACTTC.

The V gene is TRBV7-2, the J gene TRBJ2-3, with 12 bases identical to TRBD2. J gave up 4 bases and V 1 base, and 3 bases lay outside the gene matches. Germline values: CDR1 SGHTA, CDR2 FQGNSA. The CDR3 covers 16 residues. CDR3 sequence (DNA): TGTGCCAGCAGCTTAGGGGCTAGCGGGGGGGCAGATACGCAGTATTTT. It yields the protein CASSLGASGGADTQYF.

The chain links TRBV7-9 to TRBJ2-1; 12 positions match TRBD2. Germline CDR1 SEHNR, CDR2 FQNEAQ (reference sequence). The CDR3 runs 15 residues. Losses at the gene ends were 5 bases for V and 5 bases for J; bases not matched to a gene: 4. For the CDR3, the DNA is TGTGCCAGCAGCCCGACTAGCGGGGGAGACAATGAGCAGTTCTTC. Translating gives CASSPTSGGDNEQFF. Full variable domain (outside the CDR3, taken from reference TRBV7-9 and TRBJ2-1): DTGVSQNPRHKITKRGQNVTFRCDPISEHNRLYWYRQTLGQGPEFLTYFQNEAQLEKSRLLSDRFSAERPKGSFSTLEIQRTEQGDSAMYLCASSPTSGGDNEQFFGPGTRLTVL.

The V call is TRBV5-4, the J call TRBJ2-5; tentatively, D is TRBD1 (5 bases). This CDR3 has 17 residues. CDR1 SGHNT and CDR2 YYREEE come from the germline V gene (reference sequence). The V and J ends lost 0 bases and 5 bases respectively, with 20 bases between them. CDR3 sequence: CASSLGVTGPLRETQYF. CDR3 DNA sequence: TGTGCCAGCAGCTTGGGCGTTACAGGCCCCTTGAGGGAGACCCAGTACTTC.

The chain carries TRBV7-2 and TRBJ1-5, with 9 bases fitting TRBD1. This CDR3 is 17 amino acids long. The germline V gene encodes CDR1 SGHTA and CDR2 FQGNSA. Losses at the gene ends were 1 base for V and 4 bases for J; bases not matched to a gene: 8. CDR3 sequence (DNA): TGTGCCAGCAGCTTAGTGGGGGCGGGACAGGGAAATCAGCCCCAGCATTTT. This sequence encodes CASSLVGAGQGNQPQHF.

This sequence joins TRBV7-2 and TRBJ1-2; D is uncertain. CDR3 length equals 15 residues. V lost 3 bases, J lost 7 bases, and 18 bases lay in between. CDR1 SGHTA and CDR2 FQGNSA come from the germline V gene. The CDR3 is CASSFPDGVGLGYTF. The CDR3 nucleotides read TGTGCCAGCAGCTTTCCAGACGGAGTAGGCCTTGGCTACACCTTC.

The chain uses TRBV7-9 and TRBJ2-5; 11 bases are shared with TRBD1. Germline V gives CDR1 SEHNR, CDR2 FQNEAQ (reference sequence). V shed 5 bases, J shed 3 bases, and the junction held 2 bases outside the gene matches. The CDR3 length is 14 residues. CDR3 DNA: TGTGCCAGCAGCGGGGGACAGGGGGAAGAGACCCAGTACTTC. Translation: CASSGGQGEETQYF.

The chain recombines TRBV6-5 with TRBJ1-2; D remains unclear. This CDR3 spans 13 amino acids. CDR1 is MNHEY and CDR2 is SVGAGI in the germline V gene. V dropped 0 bases and J dropped 7 bases, with 9 bases sitting between them. The CDR3 loop is CASSYSPSRGYTF. As DNA, the CDR3 is TGTGCCAGCAGTTACTCGCCATCCCGTGGCTACACCTTC.

To note about this clone: The sample carries other DNA sequences with the same CDR3. V gene TRBV19 combines with J gene TRBJ1-2; D not certain. Germline assignment: CDR1 LNHDA and CDR2 SQIVND (reference sequence). This CDR3 region has 12 residues. Between the trimmed V and J ends, which lost 8 bases and 2 bases, there was a span of 9 bases. The CDR3 region is CASERGNYGYTF. The CDR3 DNA follows: TGTGCCAGTGAGAGAGGCAACTATGGCTACACCTTC.

The rearrangement joins TRBV30 to TRBJ2-3; D might be TRBD1 or TRBD2, each matching 5 bases. Trimming pared 2 bases from V and 3 bases from J, leaving 12 bases between. CDR1 and CDR2 from the germline V gene are GTSNPN and SVGIG (reference sequence). The CDR3 has 14 amino acids. CDR3 nucleotide sequence: TGTGCCTGGAGTCTGGGGGTTTGGACAGATACGCAGTATTTT. Its translation is CAWSLGVWTDTQYF.